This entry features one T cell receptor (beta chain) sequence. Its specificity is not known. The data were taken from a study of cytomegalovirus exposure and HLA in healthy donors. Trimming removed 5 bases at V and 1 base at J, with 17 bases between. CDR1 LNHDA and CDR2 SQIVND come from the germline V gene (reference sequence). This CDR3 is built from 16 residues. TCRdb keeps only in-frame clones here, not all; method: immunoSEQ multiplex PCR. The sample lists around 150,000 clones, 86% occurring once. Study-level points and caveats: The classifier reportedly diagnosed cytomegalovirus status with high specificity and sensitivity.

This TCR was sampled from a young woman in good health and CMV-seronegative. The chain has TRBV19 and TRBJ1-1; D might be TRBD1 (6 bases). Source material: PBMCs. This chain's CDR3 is CASSRYQTGWNTEAFF. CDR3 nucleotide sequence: TGTGCCAGTAGTCGTTACCAGACAGGTTGGAACACTGAAGCTTTCTTT.